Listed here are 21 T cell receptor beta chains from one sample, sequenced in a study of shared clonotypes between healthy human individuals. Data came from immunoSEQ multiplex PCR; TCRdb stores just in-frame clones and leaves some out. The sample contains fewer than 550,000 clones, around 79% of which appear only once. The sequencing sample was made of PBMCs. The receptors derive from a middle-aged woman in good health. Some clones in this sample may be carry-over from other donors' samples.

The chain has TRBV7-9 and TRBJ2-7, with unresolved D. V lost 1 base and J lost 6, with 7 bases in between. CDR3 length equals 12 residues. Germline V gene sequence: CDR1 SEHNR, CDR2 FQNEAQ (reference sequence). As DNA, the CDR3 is TGTGCCAGCAGCTTAGAGGTTGGCGAGCAGTACTTC. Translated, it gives CASSLEVGEQYF.

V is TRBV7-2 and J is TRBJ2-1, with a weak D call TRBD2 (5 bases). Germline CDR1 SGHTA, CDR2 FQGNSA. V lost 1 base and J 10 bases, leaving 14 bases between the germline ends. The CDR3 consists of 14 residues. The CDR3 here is CASSLDAGPGEQFF. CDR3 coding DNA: TGTGCCAGCAGCTTAGATGCCGGGCCGGGGGAGCAGTTCTTC. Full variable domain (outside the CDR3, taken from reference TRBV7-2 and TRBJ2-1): GAGVSQSPSNKVTEKGKDVELRCDPISGHTALYWYRQSLGQGLEFLIYFQGNSAPDKSGLPSDRFSAERTGGSVSTLTIQRTQQEDSAVYLCASSLDAGPGEQFFGPGTRLTVL.

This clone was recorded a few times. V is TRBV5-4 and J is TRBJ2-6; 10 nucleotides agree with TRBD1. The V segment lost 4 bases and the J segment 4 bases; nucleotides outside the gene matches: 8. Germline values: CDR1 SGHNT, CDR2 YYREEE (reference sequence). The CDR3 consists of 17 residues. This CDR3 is CASSTGQGPAGANVLTF. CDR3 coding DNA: TGTGCCAGCAGCACGGGACAGGGGCCTGCAGGGGCCAACGTCCTGACTTTC.

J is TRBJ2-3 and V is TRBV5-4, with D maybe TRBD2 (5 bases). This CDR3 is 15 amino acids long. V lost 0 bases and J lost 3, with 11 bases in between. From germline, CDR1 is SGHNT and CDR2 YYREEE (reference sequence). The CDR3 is CASSLGLVATDTQYF. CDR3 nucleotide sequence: TGTGCCAGCAGCTTGGGGCTAGTAGCGACAGATACGCAGTATTTT.

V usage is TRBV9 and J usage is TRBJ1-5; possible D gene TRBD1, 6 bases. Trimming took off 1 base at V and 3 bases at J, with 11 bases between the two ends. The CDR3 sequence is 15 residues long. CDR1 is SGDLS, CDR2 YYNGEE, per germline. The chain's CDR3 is CASSVTGQHNQPQHF. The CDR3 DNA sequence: TGTGCCAGCAGCGTAACTGGACAGCACAATCAGCCCCAGCATTTT.

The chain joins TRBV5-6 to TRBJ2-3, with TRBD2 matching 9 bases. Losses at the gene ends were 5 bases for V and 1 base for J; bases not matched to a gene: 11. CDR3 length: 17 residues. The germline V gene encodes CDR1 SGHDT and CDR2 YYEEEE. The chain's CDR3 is CASRGGSGRRGTDTQYF. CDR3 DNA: TGTGCCAGCAGAGGTGGCAGCGGGAGGAGGGGCACAGATACGCAGTATTTT.

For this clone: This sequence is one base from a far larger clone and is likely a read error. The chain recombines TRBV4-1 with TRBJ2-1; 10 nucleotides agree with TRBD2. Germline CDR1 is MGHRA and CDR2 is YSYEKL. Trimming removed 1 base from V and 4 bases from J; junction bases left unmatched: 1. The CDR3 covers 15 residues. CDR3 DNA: TGCGCCAGCAGCCAAGCTAGCGGGAGTTACAATGAGCAGTTCTTC. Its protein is CASSQASGSYNEQFF.

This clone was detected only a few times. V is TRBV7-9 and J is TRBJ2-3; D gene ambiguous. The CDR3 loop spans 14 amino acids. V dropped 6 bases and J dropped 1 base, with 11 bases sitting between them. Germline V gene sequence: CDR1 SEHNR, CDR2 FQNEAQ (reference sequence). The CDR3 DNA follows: TGTGCCAGCAGGCTATCCACAGGCACAGATACGCAGTATTTT. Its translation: CASRLSTGTDTQYF.

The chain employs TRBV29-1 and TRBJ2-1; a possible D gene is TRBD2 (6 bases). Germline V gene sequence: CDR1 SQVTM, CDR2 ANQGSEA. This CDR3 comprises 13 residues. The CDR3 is CTASEPTYNEQFF. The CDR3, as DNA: TGCACAGCTAGCGAACCGACCTACAATGAGCAGTTCTTC.

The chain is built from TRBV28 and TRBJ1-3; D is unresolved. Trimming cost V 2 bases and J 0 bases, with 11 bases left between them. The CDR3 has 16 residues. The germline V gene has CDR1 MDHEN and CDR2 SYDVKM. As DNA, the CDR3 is TGTGCCAGCAGTTTACCCTCGGCCTCCTCTGGAAACACCATATATTTT. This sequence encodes CASSLPSASSGNTIYF.

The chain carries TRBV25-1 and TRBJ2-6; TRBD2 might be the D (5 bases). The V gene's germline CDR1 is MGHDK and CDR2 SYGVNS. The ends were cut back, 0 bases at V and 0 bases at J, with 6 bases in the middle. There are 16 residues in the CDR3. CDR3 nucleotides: TGTGCCAGCAGTGAATACGGGAACTCTGGGGCCAACGTCCTGACTTTC. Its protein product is CASSEYGNSGANVLTF.

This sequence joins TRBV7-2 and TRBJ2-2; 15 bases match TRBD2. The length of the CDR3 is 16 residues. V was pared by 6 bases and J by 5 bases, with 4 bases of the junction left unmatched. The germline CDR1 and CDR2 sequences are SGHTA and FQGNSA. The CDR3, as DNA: TGTGCCAGCAGAACCGGGACTAGCGGGGGGACCGGGGAGCTGTTTTTT. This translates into CASRTGTSGGTGELFF.

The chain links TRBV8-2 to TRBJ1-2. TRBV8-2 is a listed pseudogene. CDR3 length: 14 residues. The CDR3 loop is CGIGVKRKTYGYTF. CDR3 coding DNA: TGTGGCATTGGTGTAAAACGAAAGACCTATGGCTACACCTTC.

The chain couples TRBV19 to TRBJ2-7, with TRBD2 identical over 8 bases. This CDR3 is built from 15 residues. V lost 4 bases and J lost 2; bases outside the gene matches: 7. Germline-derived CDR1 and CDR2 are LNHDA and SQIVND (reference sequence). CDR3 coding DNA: TGTGCCAGTAGTACCAGGATTAGCGGGGCCTACGAGCAGTACTTC. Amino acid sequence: CASSTRISGAYEQYF. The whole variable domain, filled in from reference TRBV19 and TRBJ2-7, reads DGGITQSPKYLFRKEGQNVTLSCEQNLNHDAMYWYRQDPGQGLRLIYYSQIVNDFQKGDIAEGYSVSREKKESFPLTVTSAQKNPTAFYLCASSTRISGAYEQYFGPGTRLTVT.

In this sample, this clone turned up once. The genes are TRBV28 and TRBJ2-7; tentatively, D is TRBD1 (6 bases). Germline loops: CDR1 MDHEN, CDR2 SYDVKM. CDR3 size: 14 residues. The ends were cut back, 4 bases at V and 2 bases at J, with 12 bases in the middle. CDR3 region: CASSSGQTPYEQYF. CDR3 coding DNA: TGTGCCAGCAGTTCAGGACAGACCCCCTACGAGCAGTACTTC. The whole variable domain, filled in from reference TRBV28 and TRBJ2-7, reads DVKVTQSSRYLVKRTGEKVFLECVQDMDHENMFWYRQDPGLGLRLIYFSYDVKMKEKGDIPEGYSVSREKKERFSLILESASTNQTSMYLCASSSGQTPYEQYFGPGTRLTVT.

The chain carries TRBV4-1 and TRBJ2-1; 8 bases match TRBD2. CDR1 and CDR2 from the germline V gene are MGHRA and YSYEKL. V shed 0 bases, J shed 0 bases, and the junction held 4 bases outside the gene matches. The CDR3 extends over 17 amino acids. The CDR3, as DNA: TGCGCCAGCAGCCAAGATACGAGCGGGAGCTCCTACAATGAGCAGTTCTTC. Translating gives CASSQDTSGSSYNEQFF.

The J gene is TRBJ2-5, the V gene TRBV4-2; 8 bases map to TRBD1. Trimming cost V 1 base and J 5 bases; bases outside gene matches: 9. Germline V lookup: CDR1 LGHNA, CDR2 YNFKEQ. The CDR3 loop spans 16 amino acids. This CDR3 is CASSQVGDRGMETQYF. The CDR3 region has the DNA TGTGCCAGCAGCCAAGTTGGAGACAGGGGAATGGAGACCCAGTACTTC.

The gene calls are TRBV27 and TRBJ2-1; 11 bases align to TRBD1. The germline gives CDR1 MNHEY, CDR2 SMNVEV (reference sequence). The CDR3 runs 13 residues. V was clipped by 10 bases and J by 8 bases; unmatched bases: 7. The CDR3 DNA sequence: TGTGCCACCCGGACAGGGGGCTGGGATGAGCAGTTCTTC. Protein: CATRTGGWDEQFF.

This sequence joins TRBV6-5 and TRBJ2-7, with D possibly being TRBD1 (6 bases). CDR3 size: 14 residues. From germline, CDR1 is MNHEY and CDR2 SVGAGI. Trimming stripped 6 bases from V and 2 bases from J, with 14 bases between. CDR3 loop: CASRPGTPTYEQYF. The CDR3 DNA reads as TGTGCCAGCAGACCCGGGACACCAACCTACGAGCAGTACTTC.

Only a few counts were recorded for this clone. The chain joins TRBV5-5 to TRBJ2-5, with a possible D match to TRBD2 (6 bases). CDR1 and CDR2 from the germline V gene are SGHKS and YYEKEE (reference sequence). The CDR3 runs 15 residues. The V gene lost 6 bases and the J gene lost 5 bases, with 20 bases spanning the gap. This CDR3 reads CASTRGGVGPETQYF. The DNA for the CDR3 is TGTGCCAGCACCCGAGGAGGGGTCGGGCCGGAGACCCAGTACTTC. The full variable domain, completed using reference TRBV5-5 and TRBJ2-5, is DAGVTQSPTHLIKTRGQQVTLRCSPISGHKSVSWYQQVLGQGPQFIFQYYEKEERGRGNFPDRFSARQFPNYSSELNVNALLLGDSALYLCASTRGGVGPETQYFGPGTRLLVL.

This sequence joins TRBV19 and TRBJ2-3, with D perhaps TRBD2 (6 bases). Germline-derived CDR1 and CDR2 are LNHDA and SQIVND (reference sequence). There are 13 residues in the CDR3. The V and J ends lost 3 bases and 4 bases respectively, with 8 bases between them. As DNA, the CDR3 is TGTGCCAGTAGTATCCCGGGGGCAGATACGCAGTATTTT. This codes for CASSIPGADTQYF. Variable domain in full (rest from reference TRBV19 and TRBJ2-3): DGGITQSPKYLFRKEGQNVTLSCEQNLNHDAMYWYRQDPGQGLRLIYYSQIVNDFQKGDIAEGYSVSREKKESFPLTVTSAQKNPTAFYLCASSIPGADTQYFGPGTRLTVL.